This T cell receptor (beta chain) originates from a study of beta chain features in type 1 diabetes. Germline-derived CDR1 and CDR2 are SGHRS and YFSETQ. V shed 4 bases and J 7 bases; nucleotides not matched to a gene: 2. The CDR3 is 11 residues long. In the case of this clone: Its antigen is not known.

The entirety of the isolated RNA underwent reverse transcription, so expressed TCRB transcripts were sequenced. Data came from immunoSEQ multiplex PCR; TCRdb stores just in-frame clones and leaves some out. The table includes about 15,000 clones, 55% to 75% detected once. Study-wide findings and caveats: Type 1 diabetes patients showed a moderate but significant shortening of TCRB CDR3s in all four CD4+ subsets.

Researchers reported sorting CD4+ naive, central memory, regulatory and stem cell-like memory cells via CD45RO/CCR7/CD25/CD127/CD95/CD27. This clonotype was obtained from a man aged 25-45 years with type 1 diabetes. This chain connects TRBV5-1 to TRBJ2-7; 7 bases line up with TRBD2. The sample taken for sequencing was Tregs from blood. The CDR3 DNA is TGCGCCAGCAGCCCCGGGGGGGAGCAGTACTTC. Translated, it gives CASSPGGEQYF. The full variable domain, its missing parts supplied by reference TRBV5-1 and TRBJ2-7, is KAGVTQTPRYLIKTRGQQVTLSCSPISGHRSVSWYQQTPGQGLQFLFEYFSETQRNKGNFPGRFSGRQFSNSRSEMNVSTLELGDSALYLCASSPGGEQYFGPGTRLTVT.